Following are 2 T cell receptor beta chains from one sample sequenced in a study of graft-versus-host responses after intestinal transplantation. These receptors lack a known antigen. The table came from immunoSEQ multiplex PCR; TCRdb's copy has only in-frame clones and leaves some out. The data hold 100,000 or so clones, with 90% to 95% observed a single time. Sequences were derived from unstimulated CD4+ T cells sorted from spleen or lymph node cells, sampled before intestinal transplant. The receptors here all came from a human donor who received an intestinal transplant.

The V gene is TRBV19, the J gene TRBJ2-7, with a possible D match to TRBD2 (6 bases). The germline gives CDR1 LNHDA, CDR2 SQIVND (reference sequence). V lost 6 bases to trimming and J lost 6 bases, with 9 bases between them. The CDR3 covers 11 residues. DNA of the CDR3: TGTGCCAGTAGCCGGCGGGGCGAGCAGTACTTC. This encodes CASSRRGEQYF.

This chain links TRBV5-5 with TRBJ1-1; D might be TRBD1 (5 bases). V was cut by 8 bases and J by 11 bases, with 22 bases left in between. Germline values: CDR1 SGHKS, CDR2 YYEKEE (reference sequence). The CDR3 is 13 residues long. Here the CDR3 reads CASDAGVPMTAFF. Written as DNA, the CDR3 is TGTGCCAGTGACGCGGGGGTCCCGATGACGGCTTTCTTT.